The 18 T cell receptor beta chains below all came from one sample that was sequenced in a study of T-cell reconstitution after alpha-beta-depleted transplantation in children. Preparation of the TCRbeta library involved a method that used unique molecular identifiers. TCRdb redid the calling of the PCR reads with MiXCR, one entry per CDR3 protein. The repertoire has about 900,000 distinct CDR3 sequences, about 29% of them found once; the top ten carry under 30%. This specimen was PBMCs, mostly from graft donor cells, taken 360 days after TCRalphabeta/CD19-depleted stem cell transplant. These receptors were collected from a boy in the first two years of life who had a stem cell transplant for SCID, so the T cells may come from the graft donor.

This clonotype was counted a few times. The chain uses TRBV10-3 and TRBJ2-5, with 7 bases that match TRBD1. The CDR3 is 14 residues long. V shed 3 bases and J 3 bases; nucleotides not matched to a gene: 4. Per germline, CDR1 ENHRY and CDR2 SYGVKD. CDR3 in amino acids: CAISETGVKETQYF. The CDR3 DNA reads TGTGCCATCAGTGAAACAGGGGTAAAAGAGACCCAGTACTTC.

This clonotype turned up a few times. The genes are TRBV12-3 or TRBV12-4 and TRBJ2-2; 8 nucleotides align to TRBD2. This CDR3 is 15 amino acids long. V dropped 4 bases and J dropped 1; count of bases not matched to a gene: 2. CDR3 DNA sequence: TGTGCCAGCAGTTATGCGGGGGGGAACACCGGGGAGCTGTTTTTT. It translates to CASSYAGGNTGELFF.

This clonotype has more than one count but fewer than ten. The CDR3 nucleotides read TGTGCCAGCAACTCCCGAACCGGGACTAGTTGGCAAGAGACCCAGTACTTC. As protein: CASNSRTGTSWQETQYF. This chain connects TRBV12-3 or TRBV12-4 to TRBJ2-5; 8 positions match TRBD2. The J segment lost 2 bases and the V segment lost 7 bases, leaving 15 bases of the junction unmatched. The CDR3 runs to 17 residues.

This clonotype was observed a handful of times. This chain connects TRBV7-8 to TRBJ2-7; D may be TRBD1 (6 bases). The CDR3 contains 16 residues. Trimming removed 3 bases from V and 3 bases from J, with 18 bases in between. The germline V gene encodes CDR1 SGHVS and CDR2 FQNEAQ. This chain's CDR3 is CASSLTGFSVLYEQYF. The CDR3, as DNA: TGTGCCAGCAGCTTGACAGGTTTTTCTGTCCTCTACGAGCAGTACTTC.

The chain couples TRBV7-8 to TRBJ1-5; the match to TRBD1 covers 10 bases. The CDR3 contains 19 residues. CDR1 and CDR2 from the germline V gene are SGHVS and FQNEAQ. Trimming removed 5 bases from V and 5 bases from J; junction bases left unmatched: 18. CDR3 sequence (DNA): TGTGCCAGCAGCACTGATCCGGGACAGGGGTCCGTGTTTTATCAGCCCCAGCATTTT. Translated: CASSTDPGQGSVFYQPQHF.

J is TRBJ2-2 and V is TRBV12-3 or TRBV12-4; the D is unclear. CDR3 length equals 15 residues. V lost 5 bases and J 2 bases, leaving 12 bases between the germline ends. In nucleotides, the CDR3 is TGTGCCAGCAGTCAACGGCCCCTAAACACCGGGGAGCTGTTTTTT. Protein: CASSQRPLNTGELFF.

This clonotype appeared a few times. The V call is TRBV2, the J call TRBJ2-1; 7 nucleotides agree with TRBD2. Germline V gene lookup returns CDR1 SNHLY and CDR2 FYNNEI. The CDR3 contains 16 residues. V lost 6 bases to trimming and J lost 7 bases; unmatched junction nucleotides: 15. In nucleotides, the CDR3 is TGTGCCAGCAGACCAGAGGGACTACCGTCTCTGAATGAGCAGTTCTTC. Encoded protein: CASRPEGLPSLNEQFF.

The chain joins TRBV12-3 or TRBV12-4 to TRBJ2-5; weak D call: TRBD2 (5 bases). This CDR3 is built from 12 residues. Trimming took off 5 bases at V and 7 bases at J, with 11 bases between the two ends. The CDR3 region is CASSTGMGTQYF. CDR3 bases: TGTGCCAGCAGTACCGGGATGGGGACCCAGTACTTC.

The rearrangement links TRBV7-2 to TRBJ2-3; perhaps TRBD1 as D (6 bases). This CDR3 contains 16 residues. Trimming cost V 5 bases and J 2 bases, with 17 bases left between them. Germline V gene lookup returns CDR1 SGHTA and CDR2 FQGNSA. CDR3: CASSGPTTGPTDTQYF. CDR3 nucleotides: TGTGCCAGCAGCGGACCCACTACAGGGCCCACAGATACGCAGTATTTT.

This clonotype was observed many times. The rearrangement uses TRBV7-9 and TRBJ2-3, with D perhaps matching TRBD1 (6 bases). This CDR3 has 13 amino acids. The V gene's germline CDR1 is SEHNR and CDR2 FQNEAQ (reference sequence). Trimming pared 5 bases from V and 4 bases from J, leaving 10 bases between. The CDR3 spells CASSPGAADTQYF. The CDR3, as DNA: TGTGCCAGCAGCCCAGGGGCTGCAGATACGCAGTATTTT.

This chain connects TRBV28 to TRBJ2-7, with D tentatively TRBD2 (5 bases). The germline V gene has CDR1 MDHEN and CDR2 SYDVKM. The CDR3 consists of 18 residues. V lost 2 bases, J lost 4 bases, and 24 bases lay in between. The CDR3 region has the DNA TGTGCCAGCAGTTTAGCCCCCGGACGACGGGGAACGATGTACGAGCAGTACTTC. Protein sequence: CASSLAPGRRGTMYEQYF. Complete variable domain (other parts from reference TRBV28 and TRBJ2-7): DVKVTQSSRYLVKRTGEKVFLECVQDMDHENMFWYRQDPGLGLRLIYFSYDVKMKEKGDIPEGYSVSREKKERFSLILESASTNQTSMYLCASSLAPGRRGTMYEQYFGPGTRLTVT.

The chain carries TRBV3-1 and TRBJ2-1; D is tentatively TRBD1 or TRBD2 (5 bases each). The CDR3 has 15 amino acids. In germline, CDR1 is LGHDT, CDR2 YNNKEL (reference sequence). With 4 bases removed from V and 6 bases from J, the gap between germline ends came to 16 bases. The CDR3 is CASSPLRGDGNEQFF. Written as DNA, the CDR3 is TGTGCCAGCAGCCCCTTGAGAGGGGACGGCAATGAGCAGTTCTTC.

The CDR3 DNA is TGTGCCAGCCTTAGGACAGGGAACACCGGGGAGCTGTTTTTT. This sequence encodes CASLRTGNTGELFF. This chain connects TRBV2 to TRBJ2-2, with TRBD1 matching 7 bases. From germline, CDR1 is SNHLY and CDR2 FYNNEI. The V and J ends lost 8 bases and 1 base, in that order; junction bases with no gene match: 4. This CDR3 is 14 amino acids long.

This clonotype was counted a few times. Mismatch with germline at one junction end may stem from a read error. This sequence joins TRBV29-1 and TRBJ2-2; D gene uncertain. The CDR3 spans 12 residues. Germline V gene lookup returns CDR1 SQVTM and CDR2 ANQGSEA. This chain's CDR3 is CSVKDTSGELFF. The CDR3 DNA follows: TGCAGCGTTAAAGACACCTCCGGGGAGCTGTTTTTT.

Regarding this clonotype: One end of the junction is discordant with germline, which a read error may explain. This sequence joins TRBV11-2 and TRBJ1-4; TRBD1 matches at 9 bases. Germline loops: CDR1 SGHAT, CDR2 FQNNGV. The CDR3 is made up of 17 amino acids. CDR3 in amino acids: CANSLGTGKKTNEKLFF. Here the CDR3 DNA reads TGTGCCAACAGCTTAGGGACAGGGAAGAAAACTAATGAAAAACTGTTTTTT.

This rearrangement joins TRBV5-1 to TRBJ2-5; 9 bases line up with TRBD2. The CDR3 spans 17 residues. Germline CDR1 is SGHRS and CDR2 is YFSETQ. Unmatched junction bases numbered 11, after V lost 3 bases and J lost 2 bases. In DNA form, the CDR3 reads TGCGCCAGCAGCTCCGCCCCTGGTAGCGGGGGTCAAGAGACCCAGTACTTC. Translation gives CASSSAPGSGGQETQYF.

This sequence joins TRBV29-1 and TRBJ2-7, with 7 bases fitting TRBD1. CDR1 SQVTM and CDR2 ANQGSEA come from the germline V gene. The V segment lost 4 bases and the J segment 1 base; nucleotides outside the gene matches: 4. The length of the CDR3 is 13 residues. The DNA of the CDR3 is TGCAGCGTTGCGGGACAGTTTTCCTACGAGCAGTACTTC. Its protein product is CSVAGQFSYEQYF.

The sample holds a few counts of this clonotype. V usage is TRBV12-3 or TRBV12-4 and J usage is TRBJ2-3, with 8 bases matching TRBD2. CDR3 length: 15 residues. The V and J ends lost 3 bases and 1 base, in that order; junction bases with no gene match: 3. Written as DNA, the CDR3 is TGTGCCAGCAGTTTCGGGGGACTAGGCACAGATACGCAGTATTTT. This sequence encodes CASSFGGLGTDTQYF.